The 2 T cell receptor beta chains below all came from one sample that was sequenced in a study of PD-L1 blockade in urothelial cancer. This table comes from immunoSEQ multiplex PCR, and its TCRdb copy is limited to in-frame clones, with some not included. Of about 45,000 clones in the sample, approximately 78% are singletons; the top ten hold roughly 13%. Time point of the sample: peripheral blood 6 weeks after treatment start. The specimen comprised PBMCs, sampled around atezolizumab (anti-PD-L1) treatment. These receptors all come from a man in his sixties with urothelial cancer.

V and J are TRBV10-2 and TRBJ1-3; no reliable D call. Germline V gene data show CDR1 as WSHSY and CDR2 as SAAADI. Trimming took off 2 bases at V and 3 bases at J, with 11 bases between the two ends. The CDR3 runs to 15 residues. This chain's CDR3 is CASSELTGIGNTIYF. In DNA, the CDR3 is TGCGCCAGCAGTGAGCTGACGGGAATTGGAAACACCATATATTTT.

In regard to this clone: Distinct nucleotide sequences in the sample also encode this CDR3. The rearrangement joins TRBV19 to TRBJ2-7; D might be TRBD2 (6 bases). Germline V gene data show CDR1 as LNHDA and CDR2 as SQIVND (reference sequence). This CDR3 contains 14 residues. The V end was cut by 2 bases, the J end by 2 bases, with 10 bases between. Written as DNA, the CDR3 is TGTGCCAGTAGTATAAGGGGAGGCCCCTACGAGCAGTACTTC. This sequence encodes CASSIRGGPYEQYF.